One and the same sample provided the 31 T cell receptor beta chains below, sequenced in a study of shared T cell receptors in the human thymus. Only in-frame clones appear in the TCRdb table, and some are missing; sequencing was by immunoSEQ multiplex PCR. This table holds approximately 730,000 clones, 70% to 90% found once. These data are also associated with another study on human thymus T cells.

Sequencing was performed on thymocytes. These TCRs come from a girl under three years old with a congenital heart defect.

The CDR3 spells CAISQMTSGTKNIQYF. The CDR3 nucleotides are TGTGCCATCTCCCAGATGACTAGCGGGACCAAAAACATTCAGTACTTC. V is TRBV10-3 and J is TRBJ2-4; 11 bases are shared with TRBD2. From germline, CDR1 is ENHRY and CDR2 SYGVKD. The V segment lost 8 bases and the J segment 2 bases; nucleotides outside the gene matches: 8. The CDR3 consists of 16 residues.

This sequence joins TRBV5-1 and TRBJ1-6, with a tentative D call TRBD1 (5 bases). Looked up from germline, CDR1 is SGHRS and CDR2 is YFSETQ. V was shortened by 4 bases and J by 8 bases, with 16 bases between the two germline ends. The CDR3 has 15 residues. The CDR3 sequence: CASSQNSGLHSPLHF. The DNA for the CDR3 is TGCGCCAGCAGCCAGAACTCGGGACTTCATTCACCCCTCCACTTT.

The chain is built from TRBV30 and TRBJ1-2; TRBD1 is a possible D gene (5 bases). The length of the CDR3 is 13 residues. Germline V CDR1 and CDR2: GTSNPN, SVGIG (reference sequence). Trimming removed 6 bases from V and 4 bases from J, with 15 bases in between. The CDR3 nucleotides read TGTGCCTGCCCGGGACTCCCTGGCTATGGCTACACCTTC. It encodes CACPGLPGYGYTF. Full variable domain (outside the CDR3, taken from reference TRBV30 and TRBJ1-2): SQTIHQWPATLVQPVGSPLSLECTVEGTSNPNLYWYRQAAGRGLQLLFYSVGIGQISSEVPQNLSASRPQDRQFILSSKKLLLSDSGFYLCACPGLPGYGYTFGSGTRLTVV.

V is TRBV7-9 and J is TRBJ2-7, with D possibly matching TRBD1 (5 bases). V was cut by 6 bases and J by 3 bases, with 12 bases left in between. This CDR3 contains 13 residues. Germline-derived CDR1 and CDR2 are SEHNR and FQNEAQ (reference sequence). The CDR3 protein is CASRRSDSYEQYF. The CDR3 DNA is TGTGCCAGCAGGCGATCCGACAGCTACGAGCAGTACTTC.

The chain carries TRBV9 and TRBJ2-7; weak D call: TRBD2 (5 bases). The length of the CDR3 is 13 residues. Between the trimmed V and J ends, which lost 2 bases and 6 bases, there was a span of 12 bases. Germline CDR1 and CDR2: SGDLS and YYNGEE. CDR3 region: CASSVSGLSEQYF. CDR3 nucleotides: TGTGCCAGCAGCGTGTCGGGGTTGAGCGAGCAGTACTTC.

The chain uses TRBV7-9 and TRBJ2-3, with TRBD2 identical over 7 bases. Germline-derived CDR1 and CDR2 are SEHNR and FQNEAQ (reference sequence). Trimming at V came to 5 bases and at J to 1 base, leaving 12 bases not matched to a gene. The CDR3 contains 17 residues. The CDR3 spells CASSHTWSGRGTDTQYF. The CDR3 DNA reads TGTGCCAGCAGCCATACGTGGTCGGGGAGGGGCACAGATACGCAGTATTTT.

The chain combines TRBV5-1 with TRBJ2-3, with unresolved D. This CDR3 has 17 residues. In germline, CDR1 is SGHRS, CDR2 YFSETQ. The V and J ends lost 0 bases and 3 bases respectively, with 17 bases between them. The CDR3 is CASSLALLGGRTDTQYF. In DNA form, the CDR3 reads TGCGCCAGCAGCTTGGCCTTGTTAGGCGGAAGAACAGATACGCAGTATTTT.

The rearrangement uses TRBV5-6 and TRBJ1-1, with 7 bases identical to TRBD1. CDR1 and CDR2 from the germline V gene are SGHDT and YYEEEE. The CDR3 loop spans 14 amino acids. With 4 bases clipped from V and 5 bases from J, the junction kept 8 bases outside the gene matches. The CDR3 is CASSQRDSWTEAFF. Here the CDR3 DNA reads TGTGCCAGCAGCCAAAGGGACAGTTGGACTGAAGCTTTCTTT.

This clone was detected only once. The chain couples TRBV2 to TRBJ1-1; the D is unclear. Per the germline V gene, CDR1 is SNHLY and CDR2 is FYNNEI. CDR3 length equals 15 residues. V lost 3 bases, J lost 0 bases, and 11 bases lay in between. The CDR3 region has the DNA TGTGCCAGCAGTGAGCTTGTGCGGGTGAACACTGAAGCTTTCTTT. Protein sequence: CASSELVRVNTEAFF.

V gene TRBV7-9 combines with J gene TRBJ1-5; a weak D match, TRBD1 (5 bases). This CDR3 region has 14 residues. Trimming removed 3 bases at V and 1 base at J, with 7 bases between. Germline-derived CDR1 and CDR2 are SEHNR and FQNEAQ (reference sequence). The CDR3, as DNA: TGTGCCAGCAGCTTGGCAGGGAGCAATCAGCCCCAGCATTTT. Translated: CASSLAGSNQPQHF.

The chain joins TRBV7-3 to TRBJ1-2; 8 nucleotides match TRBD1. This CDR3 is 15 amino acids long. Germline V gene data show CDR1 as SGHTA and CDR2 as FQGTGA. With V trimmed by 1 base and J by 6 bases, 7 bases remained unmatched. The CDR3 DNA sequence: TGTGCCAGCAGCTTAATGGCCAGGGGGCTAGATGGCTACACCTTC. Translation gives CASSLMARGLDGYTF.

The gene calls are TRBV10-3 and TRBJ1-2; 10 nucleotides match TRBD1. CDR1 and CDR2 (germline): ENHRY, SYGVKD. With 3 bases clipped from V and 7 bases from J, the junction kept 2 bases outside the gene matches. There are 13 residues in the CDR3. CDR3: CAISDRTGGGYTF. In nucleotides, the CDR3 is TGTGCCATCAGTGATAGGACAGGGGGTGGCTACACCTTC.

This chain uses TRBV14 with TRBJ1-2; perhaps TRBD1 as D (6 bases). V lost 1 base, J lost 6 bases, and 9 bases lay in between. CDR1 and CDR2 from the germline V gene are SGHDN and FVKESK. The CDR3 is 13 amino acids. The CDR3 DNA follows: TGTGCCAGCAGCCAAGGAGAGGGGGATGGCTACACCTTC. It specifies CASSQGEGDGYTF.

The chain carries TRBV5-1 and TRBJ2-7; weak D call: TRBD1 (5 bases). Looked up from germline, CDR1 is SGHRS and CDR2 is YFSETQ. V gave up 0 bases and J gave up 6 bases, with 16 bases separating them. The CDR3 spans 15 residues. In DNA form, the CDR3 reads TGCGCCAGCAGCTTGGACCACCAAGATACAGGCGAGCAGTACTTC. Protein product: CASSLDHQDTGEQYF.

This sequence joins TRBV5-4 and TRBJ1-3; D perhaps matches TRBD1 (6 bases). CDR1 is SGHNT, CDR2 YYREEE, per germline (reference sequence). The CDR3 length is 14 residues. V lost 4 bases and J 4 bases, leaving 12 bases between the germline ends. The CDR3 sequence: CASSGGQPGNTIYF. The CDR3 bases are TGTGCCAGCAGCGGCGGACAGCCAGGAAACACCATATATTTT.

The V and J genes are TRBV4-1 and TRBJ2-1; TRBD2 matches 8 bases. This CDR3 is 14 amino acids long. From germline, CDR1 is MGHRA and CDR2 YSYEKL. The V and J ends lost 4 bases and 7 bases, in that order; junction bases with no gene match: 6. CDR3 sequence reads: CASSLGGAYNEQFF. Here the CDR3 DNA reads TGCGCCAGCAGCCTCGGGGGGGCTTATAATGAGCAGTTCTTC.

This clone has only one observation. The V and J genes are TRBV28 and TRBJ1-2, with 7 bases that match TRBD1. The CDR3 extends over 19 amino acids. CDR1 is MDHEN, CDR2 SYDVKM, per germline. Trimming removed 5 bases from V and 4 bases from J; junction bases left unmatched: 22. CDR3 region: CASSRLPGQFPRGGYGYTF. CDR3 nucleotide sequence: TGTGCCAGCAGTCGCCTACCGGGACAGTTCCCCAGGGGTGGCTATGGCTACACCTTC.

The V gene is TRBV15, the J gene TRBJ2-7, with TRBD1 identical over 7 bases. The CDR3 runs 15 residues. V gave up 1 base and J gave up 2 bases; unmatched junction bases: 5. Looked up from germline, CDR1 is LNHNV and CDR2 is YYDKDF (reference sequence). In DNA form, the CDR3 reads TGTGCCACCAGCAGAGGAGGGACAGAGACCTACGAGCAGTACTTC. Its protein product is CATSRGGTETYEQYF.

This chain connects TRBV5-1 to TRBJ2-1; 8 bases are shared with TRBD1. The CDR3 consists of 15 residues. V was clipped by 4 bases and J by 7 bases; unmatched bases: 10. Looked up from germline, CDR1 is SGHRS and CDR2 is YFSETQ. The CDR3 protein is CASSPPRGQENEQFF. The CDR3 DNA follows: TGCGCCAGCAGCCCTCCCAGGGGGCAGGAGAATGAGCAGTTCTTC.

The chain employs TRBV27 and TRBJ2-1; 10 nucleotides align to TRBD1. Germline CDR1 MNHEY, CDR2 SMNVEV (reference sequence). CDR3 length: 18 amino acids. The J segment lost 2 bases and the V segment lost 6 bases, leaving 13 bases of the junction unmatched. For the CDR3, the DNA is TGTGCCAGCAGCGGGACAGGGGAGGACTACGCAACCTACAATGAGCAGTTCTTC. It yields the protein CASSGTGEDYATYNEQFF.

The chain links TRBV18 to TRBJ1-5; TRBD1 might be the D (6 bases). This CDR3 contains 17 residues. The germline gives CDR1 KGHSH, CDR2 LQKENI. V lost 2 bases to trimming and J lost 3 bases, with 17 bases between them. For the CDR3, the DNA is TGTGCCAGCTCACCATTTTTTCTAGGACAGCTCAATCAGCCCCAGCATTTT. The encoded protein is CASSPFFLGQLNQPQHF. The entire variable domain, with the rest obtained from reference TRBV18 and TRBJ1-5, is as follows: NAGVMQNPRHLVRRRGQEARLRCSPMKGHSHVYWYRQLPEEGLKFMVYLQKENIIDESGMPKERFSAEFPKEGPSILRIQQVVRGDSAAYFCASSPFFLGQLNQPQHFGDGTRLSIL.

The V call is TRBV15, the J call TRBJ1-6; possibly TRBD1 for D (6 bases). The germline V gene has CDR1 LNHNV and CDR2 YYDKDF (reference sequence). The CDR3 spans 16 residues. V gave up 5 bases and J gave up 10 bases, with 21 bases separating them. The CDR3 sequence: CATSSLPGQTGSPLHF. For the CDR3, the DNA is TGTGCCACCAGCTCATTACCGGGACAAACGGGGTCACCCCTCCACTTT.

This rearrangement joins TRBV5-6 to TRBJ2-2; D is unclear. V lost 2 bases and J lost 6, with 11 bases in between. The germline V gene has CDR1 SGHDT and CDR2 YYEEEE. The CDR3 has 14 amino acids. The CDR3 region is CASSLKLLSGELFF. CDR3 DNA: TGTGCCAGCAGCTTAAAACTACTGTCCGGGGAGCTGTTTTTT.

The V gene is TRBV19, the J gene TRBJ1-1; 7 nucleotides align to TRBD1. Germline values: CDR1 LNHDA, CDR2 SQIVND (reference sequence). The CDR3 totals 15 residues. V trimming: 7 bases; J trimming: 5 bases; junction bases outside the gene matches: 13. CDR3 DNA sequence: TGTGCCAGTAATAGGGGGCCCTCGGTGAGGACTGAAGCTTTCTTT. This translates into CASNRGPSVRTEAFF.

This chain connects TRBV15 to TRBJ1-5; D ambiguous. Trimming removed 2 bases at V and 3 bases at J, with 14 bases between. Germline CDR1 reads LNHNV; CDR2 reads YYDKDF (reference sequence). The CDR3 spans 16 residues. CDR3 sequence: CATSRTGRPNNQPQHF. The CDR3 bases are TGTGCCACCAGCAGAACTGGGAGGCCAAACAATCAGCCCCAGCATTTT.

The rearrangement links TRBV15 to TRBJ1-1; tentative D call: TRBD1 (5 bases). The CDR3 contains 14 residues. Germline CDR1 and CDR2: LNHNV and YYDKDF (reference sequence). Deletions cut 5 bases from V and 0 bases from J, with 10 bases between. CDR3 in amino acids: CATSGALMNTEAFF. CDR3 DNA: TGTGCCACCAGCGGGGCCCTCATGAACACTGAAGCTTTCTTT.

This chain uses TRBV9 with TRBJ1-1; 10 bases line up with TRBD1. The CDR3 length is 15 residues. The V gene's germline CDR1 is SGDLS and CDR2 YYNGEE. The V and J ends lost 3 bases and 3 bases, in that order; junction bases with no gene match: 5. The CDR3 DNA is TGTGCCAGCAGCGCGATGACAGGGGGCGACACTGAAGCTTTCTTT. Amino acids: CASSAMTGGDTEAFF.

The chain uses TRBV21-1 and TRBJ1-2. TRBV21-1 is deemed a pseudogene. This CDR3 has 17 residues. The CDR3: CASFGRPGPRANYGYTF. For the CDR3, the DNA is TGTGCCAGCTTTGGGAGACCCGGTCCCCGGGCCAACTATGGCTACACCTTC.

This sequence joins TRBV30 and TRBJ2-2; no firm D call. CDR3 length equals 19 residues. Between the trimmed V and J ends, which lost 2 bases and 0 bases, there was a span of 22 bases. The germline V gene encodes CDR1 GTSNPN and CDR2 SVGIG (reference sequence). The CDR3 DNA sequence: TGTGCCTGGAGTAGGTACGGAGCTCCTACCGATACGAACACCGGGGAGCTGTTTTTT. Translated, it gives CAWSRYGAPTDTNTGELFF.

Only one count was recorded for this clone. V gene TRBV12-5 combines with J gene TRBJ1-1, with unresolved D. V lost 0 bases and J 4 bases, leaving 18 bases between the germline ends. CDR3 length: 17 residues. The germline V gene encodes CDR1 LGHNT and CDR2 FRNRAP. In nucleotides, the CDR3 is TGTGCTAGTGGTTTGGTCCCAGCGGGGAAGGTGCGCACTGAAGCTTTCTTT. This codes for CASGLVPAGKVRTEAFF.

The chain has TRBV28 and TRBJ1-4; 8 bases map to TRBD1. The CDR3 has 17 residues. Looked up from germline, CDR1 is MDHEN and CDR2 is SYDVKM. Trimming removed 5 bases from V and 2 bases from J; junction bases left unmatched: 10. This CDR3 reads CASSTLLQGATNEKLFF. The DNA for the CDR3 is TGTGCCAGCAGTACCTTACTCCAGGGGGCCACTAATGAAAAACTGTTTTTT. Variable domain in full (rest from reference TRBV28 and TRBJ1-4): DVKVTQSSRYLVKRTGEKVFLECVQDMDHENMFWYRQDPGLGLRLIYFSYDVKMKEKGDIPEGYSVSREKKERFSLILESASTNQTSMYLCASSTLLQGATNEKLFFGSGTQLSVL.